This TCR beta chain was obtained from a study of Ad26.COV2.S vaccination and SARS-CoV-2 variants (dated by TCRdb to the early 2020s). About the study as a whole: Donors in the vaccine arm were drawn from COV1001, a multicentre, randomized, double-blind, placebo-controlled phase I-IIa trial testing Ad26.COV2.S in healthy adults. Ad26.COV2.S was given intramuscularly at 5x10^10 or 1x10^11 viral particles, as a single shot or as two shots 56 days apart. Sequencing of the TCRbeta repertoire served to evaluate the specificity and breadth of SARS-CoV-2-reactive T cell receptors following Ad26.COV2.S vaccination. The TCR-sequenced set comprised roughly 30 samples: some 19 Ad26.COV2.S vaccine recipients, 5 placebo recipients and 8 SARS-CoV-2 convalescent individuals. Trial participants were randomized into five groups of five, in which low-dose or high-dose Ad26.COV2.S was given once or twice, or placebo was given on both occasions. Investigators remained blinded to trial group allocation during experiments and outcome assessment. The investigation overall reported the following: After vaccination, substantial breadth of spike-specific CD8+ and CD4+ T cell responses was reported. Vaccine and placebo recipients had comparable non-spike TCR breadth, which fits with the vaccine containing only spike. The authors noted that the TCR breadth and depth analyses may have underestimated total T cell responses. The study was not powered for comparison of responses between vaccine doses or regimens. Compared with placebo recipients, Ad26.COV2.S recipients showed higher spike-specific TCR breadth (P = 0.0014).

The germline V gene (reference sequence) sets CDR1 to SEHNR and CDR2 to FQNEAQ. The CDR3 measures 17 amino acids from cysteine to phenylalanine. Only the CDR3 region is kept as DNA, spanning 51 bases read in frame from base 1. Trimming takes 5 bases off V and 5 bases off J; junction bases not matched to a gene: 12. The treatment or condition label corresponds to: some 20 received Ad26.COV2.S at low or high dose, single or two shots; roughly five received placebo; per-sample allocation not given. For vaccine and placebo recipients, the sequenced repertoires came from samples collected on day 63 after the first injection. Between 29 July and 7 August 2020, Cohort 1b enrolled some 25 adults aged 18-55 years at one site in Boston, USA. Ad26.COV2.S was a replication-incompetent adenovirus type 26 vector expressing a prefusion-stabilized SARS-CoV-2 spike protein from the original Wuhan strain. Notes on this clone: The target of this receptor is not known. The record has no base qualities; no much larger clone is one base away.

The immunoSEQ Assay was the method used to sequence TCRbeta CDR3 regions. After extraction, genomic DNA underwent amplification by bias-controlled multiplex PCR, followed by high-throughput sequencing. The original methods were these. To quantify the absolute abundance of every unique TCRbeta CDR3 region, sequences were collapsed and filtered. T cell fraction was estimated by normalization of TCRbeta template counts to usable DNA, with usable DNA being measured through amplification of reference genes present in all nucleated cells. Repertoire TCRs were annotated as SARS-CoV-2-specific by exact matching of V gene, CDR3 amino acid sequence and J gene to a known reactive TCR set. MIRA supplied the reference SARS-CoV-2 TCR set, which was filtered for enrichment in COVID-19-positive ImmuneCODE repertoires so that public or cross-reactive TCRs were removed. Based on the MIRA antigens, annotated TCRs were further analysed at the level of specific ORF or position within ORF. Depth was the summed frequency of annotated unique rearrangements, while breadth was defined as annotated unique rearrangements over total unique productive rearrangements. TCR breadth was compared between groups using two-sided Wilcoxon rank-sum tests. The table comes from immuneACCESS by way of TCRdb, which keeps in-frame sequences with V and J called. Part of the clones is missing from these tables; in studies checked, under half for an unresolved V gene and the rest for unknown reasons. Clone size and the V and J calls come from that table; the DNA yielded D and trimming. The sample data list 300,000 to 400,000 clones, and about 82% of these were observed just once. Of the sample, more than 1.5% falls within the top ten clones.

This sample comprised peripheral blood, obtained in a trial of Ad26.COV2.S vaccine versus placebo. This TCR was sampled from a person between 18 and 59 years old who received the Ad26.COV2.S COVID-19 vaccine or a placebo. Recombination joined TRBV7-9 with TRBJ2-3; TRBD2 aligns with 11 central bases. The CDR3 has the sequence CASSHTIAGGLRDTQYF. The DNA sequence follows: TGTGCCAGCAGCCACACCATAGCGGGGGGGCTGAGAGATACGCAGTATTTT.